What follows are 18 T cell receptor beta chains derived from one specimen sequenced in a study of blood T cell repertoires in COVID-19. Generated by immunoSEQ multiplex PCR, the TCRdb table keeps only in-frame clones and is missing some. Of under 350,000 clones in the sample, roughly 91% were seen once. The specimen was PBMCs or T cells enriched from blood (not recorded which). Every receptor here comes from a woman aged 60 to 75 who had recovered from COVID-19.

The chain couples TRBV9 to TRBJ2-7; 8 bases fit TRBD2. CDR1 is SGDLS, CDR2 YYNGEE, per germline. CDR3 size: 16 residues. V was clipped by 4 bases and J by 3 bases; unmatched bases: 12. The CDR3 DNA follows: TGTGCCAGCAGCCCCAGACTAGCGACCTCGTACTACGAGCAGTACTTC. This encodes CASSPRLATSYYEQYF.

This chain joins TRBV30 and TRBJ2-3; 8 positions match TRBD2. The V and J ends lost 4 bases and 5 bases, in that order; junction bases with no gene match: 11. This CDR3 contains 15 residues. CDR1 is GTSNPN and CDR2 is SVGIG in the germline V gene (reference sequence). CDR3 loop: CAWNYRGGSGDTQYF. The CDR3 DNA sequence: TGTGCCTGGAACTATCGGGGGGGGTCAGGAGATACGCAGTATTTT.

This clone was recorded once. The chain has TRBV7-3 and TRBJ1-1; D is unclear. V lost 4 bases and J lost 6, with 12 bases in between. Per germline, CDR1 SGHTA and CDR2 FQGTGA. The CDR3 has 13 residues. Here the CDR3 DNA reads TGTGCCAGCAGCTCAAGCGCGGCGGCTGAAGCTTTCTTT. Translation gives CASSSSAAAEAFF.

V is TRBV3-1 (or the pseudogene TRBV3-2) and J is TRBJ2-7; a weak D match, TRBD1 (6 bases). CDR3 size: 14 residues. Trimming stripped 0 bases from V and 4 bases from J, with 10 bases between. Germline V gives CDR1 LGHDT, CDR2 YNNKEL (reference sequence). This chain's CDR3 is CASSQEGRGYEQYF. The CDR3 region has the DNA TGTGCCAGCAGCCAAGAGGGCAGGGGATACGAGCAGTACTTC.

The chain carries TRBV7-9 and TRBJ2-1; 10 nucleotides line up with TRBD1. The CDR3 is 15 residues long. V shed 5 bases and J 7 bases; nucleotides not matched to a gene: 8. Germline V gives CDR1 SEHNR, CDR2 FQNEAQ (reference sequence). CDR3 sequence reads: CASSPDRGRENEQFF. The CDR3 DNA follows: TGTGCCAGCAGCCCCGACAGGGGGCGGGAGAATGAGCAGTTCTTC. The full variable domain, completed using reference TRBV7-9 and TRBJ2-1, is DTGVSQNPRHKITKRGQNVTFRCDPISEHNRLYWYRQTLGQGPEFLTYFQNEAQLEKSRLLSDRFSAERPKGSFSTLEIQRTEQGDSAMYLCASSPDRGRENEQFFGPGTRLTVL.

The chain has TRBV30 and TRBJ2-1, with 16 bases aligning to TRBD2. The trim removed 6 bases at V and 7 bases at J, leaving 6 bases unmatched. Per germline, CDR1 GTSNPN and CDR2 SVGIG (reference sequence). This CDR3 is built from 15 residues. The CDR3 DNA sequence: TGTGCCTGTGGGACTAGCGGGGGGGTTATGAATGAGCAGTTCTTC. Translation: CACGTSGGVMNEQFF.

The chain recombines TRBV9 with TRBJ2-7; no reliable D call. Germline CDR1 and CDR2: SGDLS and YYNGEE. V was trimmed by 0 bases and J by 5 bases, leaving 15 bases between them. This CDR3 has 15 amino acids. The chain's CDR3 is CASSVGVSLIDEQYF. As DNA, the CDR3 is TGTGCCAGCAGCGTAGGAGTGAGTCTGATCGACGAGCAGTACTTC.

Notes on this clone: The sample contains more than one DNA sequence encoding this CDR3. The rearrangement uses TRBV2 and TRBJ1-1; 7 nucleotides align to TRBD1. CDR3 length: 13 residues. The germline gives CDR1 SNHLY, CDR2 FYNNEI. Trimming took 5 bases from V and 1 from J; bases not matched to a gene: 1. The CDR3 reads CASSRDRNTEAFF. CDR3 nucleotide sequence: TGTGCCAGCAGTAGGGACAGGAACACTGAAGCTTTCTTT.

This clone was counted a single time. The V call is TRBV5-4, the J call TRBJ2-3; TRBD2 is a possible D gene (6 bases). The CDR3 spans 12 residues. V lost 7 bases, J lost 4 bases, and 10 bases lay in between. Germline-derived CDR1 and CDR2 are SGHNT and YYREEE (reference sequence). The CDR3 region is CASGGSADTQYF. CDR3 in DNA: TGTGCCAGCGGGGGGAGTGCAGATACGCAGTATTTT. Full variable domain (outside the CDR3, taken from reference TRBV5-4 and TRBJ2-3): ETGVTQSPTHLIKTRGQQVTLRCSSQSGHNTVSWYQQALGQGPQFIFQYYREEENGRGNFPPRFSGLQFPNYSSELNVNALELDDSALYLCASGGSADTQYFGPGTRLTVL.

This chain links TRBV19 with TRBJ2-2; 11 nucleotides line up with TRBD1. Germline V gives CDR1 LNHDA, CDR2 SQIVND (reference sequence). The CDR3 runs 15 residues. With V trimmed by 7 bases and J by 5 bases, 6 bases remained unmatched. The CDR3: CASTGTGGGTGELFF. The CDR3, as DNA: TGTGCCAGTACAGGGACAGGGGGGGGAACCGGGGAGCTGTTTTTT. The full variable domain, rest sourced from reference TRBV19 and TRBJ2-2, is DGGITQSPKYLFRKEGQNVTLSCEQNLNHDAMYWYRQDPGQGLRLIYYSQIVNDFQKGDIAEGYSVSREKKESFPLTVTSAQKNPTAFYLCASTGTGGGTGELFFGEGSRLTVL.

The gene calls are TRBV28 and TRBJ2-5; TRBD2 agrees at 9 bases. Losses at the gene ends were 8 bases for V and 5 bases for J; bases not matched to a gene: 15. The length of the CDR3 is 16 residues. The germline V gene has CDR1 MDHEN and CDR2 SYDVKM. CDR3 region: CASFSPASGEVETQYF. In nucleotides, the CDR3 is TGTGCCAGCTTCTCCCCGGCTAGCGGGGAAGTTGAGACCCAGTACTTC.

J is TRBJ2-2 and V is TRBV5-4, with TRBD2 as a possible D gene (6 bases). Trimming took 0 bases from V and 5 from J, leaving 8 bases between them. CDR3 length: 14 residues. The germline V gene has CDR1 SGHNT and CDR2 YYREEE (reference sequence). The CDR3 region has the DNA TGTGCCAGCAGCTTGGCCCGGGGGACCGGGGAGCTGTTTTTT. Residues: CASSLARGTGELFF.

The V and J genes are TRBV28 and TRBJ2-1; D call uncertain. Germline V gene data show CDR1 as MDHEN and CDR2 as SYDVKM. This CDR3 has 16 amino acids. Trimming cost V 6 bases and J 0 bases, with 15 bases left between them. The CDR3 loop reads CASSSLAESSYNEQFF. In DNA form, the CDR3 reads TGTGCCAGCAGCTCCCTGGCGGAGAGCTCCTACAATGAGCAGTTCTTC.

The chain employs TRBV5-1 and TRBJ2-3; a weak D match, TRBD1 (6 bases). CDR1 and CDR2 from the germline V gene are SGHRS and YFSETQ. The CDR3 consists of 14 residues. Trimming cost V 2 bases and J 5 bases, with 12 bases left between them. CDR3 sequence reads: CASSLQGREDTQYF. The CDR3 nucleotides read TGCGCCAGCAGCTTACAGGGCCGGGAAGATACGCAGTATTTT.

The rearrangement links TRBV28 to TRBJ1-5, with D unresolved. The V and J ends lost 8 bases and 0 bases respectively, with 8 bases between them. Germline assignment: CDR1 MDHEN and CDR2 SYDVKM. The CDR3 totals 13 residues. In DNA, the CDR3 is TGTGCCAGCTGGACTGCTAGCAATCAGCCCCAGCATTTT. Translated, it gives CASWTASNQPQHF.

The rearrangement links TRBV6-1 to TRBJ1-1; 7 positions agree with TRBD1. V trimming: 4 bases; J trimming: 5 bases; junction bases outside the gene matches: 13. Germline V gene sequence: CDR1 MNHNS, CDR2 SASEGT. The CDR3 consists of 16 residues. The chain's CDR3 is CASSGLPGQWETEAFF. CDR3 nucleotide sequence: TGTGCCAGCAGTGGGCTTCCGGGACAGTGGGAAACTGAAGCTTTCTTT.

This clone was counted a single time. This rearrangement joins TRBV11-2 to TRBJ2-1; D is unclear. The CDR3 extends over 13 amino acids. V lost 3 bases and J lost 3, with 6 bases in between. The V gene's germline CDR1 is SGHAT and CDR2 FQNNGV. The CDR3 DNA reads as TGTGCCAGCAGCTTCAACAGCTACAATGAGCAGTTCTTC. Protein: CASSFNSYNEQFF.

This clone was counted between two and nine times. V usage is TRBV6-1 and J usage is TRBJ2-3; perhaps TRBD1 as D (5 bases). Germline loops: CDR1 MNHNS, CDR2 SASEGT. V was trimmed by 2 bases and J by 1 base, leaving 13 bases between them. The CDR3 is made up of 16 amino acids. The CDR3 region has the DNA TGTGCCAGCAGTGAAATAAAGGGGCCACGCACAGATACGCAGTATTTT. Protein: CASSEIKGPRTDTQYF.